This record covers a single TCR beta chain. Assay used: immunoSEQ multiplex PCR; TCRdb lists only in-frame clones, some missing. This sample has 150,000 or so clones, with roughly 88% found just once. Participant reports of clinical history set cohort assignment. Someone with COVID-19 had been met by exposed participants within 2 weeks before study entry. This record comes from a study of blood T cell repertoires in COVID-19. For the study at large: The origin of the acute and convalescent COVID-19 samples was the United States, Italy and Spain. T cells, B-cell-depleted T cells, or PBMCs supplied cDNA or gDNA.

The junction had 6 bases not matched to a gene; V was cut back by 0 bases and J by 4 bases. CDR3 length equals 15 residues. The germline gives CDR1 SGHRS, CDR2 YFSETQ. The J gene is TRBJ1-1, the V gene TRBV5-1; 7 bases align to TRBD1. The sequenced sample consisted of PBMCs or T cells enriched from blood (not recorded which). The TCR sequence derives from a man in his 70s who had been exposed to COVID-19. The CDR3 region has the DNA TGCGCCAGCAGCTTGGGGGCAGGGGGGCGCACTGAAGCTTTCTTT. Its translation is CASSLGAGGRTEAFF.